This record looks at one T cell receptor beta chain sequence and its context. Its antigen is currently unknown. Germline is not matched at one junction end, which may reflect a read error. These data originate in a study of molecular identifiers for immune sequencing clone quantification. The use of previously described methods and listed TCR primers produced the bulk TCR libraries. One entry per CDR3 protein, called by TCRdb with MiXCR from the PCR reads. The sample lists about half a million distinct CDR3 sequences, about 26% occurring once. Study results and caveats: Should identical TCR molecules share a barcode, the sizes of highly expanded clones could be underestimated. Reportedly, one cell's Jurkat TCR RNA was detected within 1,200,000 naive CD8 cells.

Naive CD8 T cell sorting was performed on the CD8+CD4-CCR7+CD45RA+ phenotype. The CDR3 sequence is 15 residues long. The clonotype was recovered from a human donor in good health. Some libraries in this study had Jurkat cell RNA spiked in. Sequenced: naive CD8+ T cells from blood, with Jurkat cell RNA spiked in. Subset here: FACS-sorted CD8+CD4-CCR7+CD45RA+ naive T cells. The genes are TRBV5-3 and TRBJ2-7; a weak D match, TRBD1 (6 bases). TRBV5-3 is an open reading frame whose function is uncertain. CDR3 residues: CASSLYSTGTYEQYF. The CDR3 coding sequence is TGTGCCAGCAGCTTGTATAGTACAGGGACCTACGAGCAGTACTTC.